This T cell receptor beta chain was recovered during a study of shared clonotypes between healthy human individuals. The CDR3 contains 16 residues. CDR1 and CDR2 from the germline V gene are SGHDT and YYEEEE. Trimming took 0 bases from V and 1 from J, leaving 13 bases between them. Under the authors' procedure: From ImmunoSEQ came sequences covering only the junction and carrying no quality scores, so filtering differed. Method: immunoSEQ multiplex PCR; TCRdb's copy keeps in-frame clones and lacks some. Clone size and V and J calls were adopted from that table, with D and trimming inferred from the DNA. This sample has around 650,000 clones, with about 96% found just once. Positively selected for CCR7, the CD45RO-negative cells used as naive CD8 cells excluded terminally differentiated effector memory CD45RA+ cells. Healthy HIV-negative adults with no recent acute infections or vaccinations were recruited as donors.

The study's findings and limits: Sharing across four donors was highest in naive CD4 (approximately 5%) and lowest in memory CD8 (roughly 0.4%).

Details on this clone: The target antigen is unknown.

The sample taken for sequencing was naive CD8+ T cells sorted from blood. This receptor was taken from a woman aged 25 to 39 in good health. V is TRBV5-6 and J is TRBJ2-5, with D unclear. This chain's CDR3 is CASSLGWQARQETQYF. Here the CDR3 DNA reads TGTGCCAGCAGCTTGGGATGGCAGGCACGCCAAGAGACCCAGTACTTC.